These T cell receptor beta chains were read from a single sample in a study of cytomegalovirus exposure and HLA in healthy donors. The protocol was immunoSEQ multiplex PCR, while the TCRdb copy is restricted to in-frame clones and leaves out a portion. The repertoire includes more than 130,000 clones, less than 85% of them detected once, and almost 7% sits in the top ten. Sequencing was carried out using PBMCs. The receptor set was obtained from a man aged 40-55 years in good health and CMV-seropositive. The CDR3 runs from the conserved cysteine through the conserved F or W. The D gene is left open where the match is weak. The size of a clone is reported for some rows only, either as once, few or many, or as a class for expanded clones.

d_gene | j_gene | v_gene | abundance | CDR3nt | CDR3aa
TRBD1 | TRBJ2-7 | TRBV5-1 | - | TGCGCCAGCAGCTTGCCTGGACAGGGCGAGCAGTACTTC | CASSLPGQGEQYF
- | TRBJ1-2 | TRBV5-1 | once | TGCGCCAGCAGCTTGGCCGGGGATTTTAACTATGGCTACACCTTC | CASSLAGDFNYGYTF
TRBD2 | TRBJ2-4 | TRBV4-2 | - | TGTGCCAGCAGCCAAAGGACTAGCGGGGGGGCCAAAAACATTCAGTACTTC | CASSQRTSGGAKNIQYF
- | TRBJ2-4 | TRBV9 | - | TGTGCCAGCAGCGTAGGTGCGGAAAACATTCAGTACTTC | CASSVGAENIQYF
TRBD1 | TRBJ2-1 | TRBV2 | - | TGTGCCAGCAGGGCGTCTACAGGGGGGTACAATGAGCAGTTCTTC | CASRASTGGYNEQFF
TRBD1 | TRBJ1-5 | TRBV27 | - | TGTGCCAGCAGTTTCCGGGGACAGAGAAATAGCAATCAGCCCCAGCATTTT | CASSFRGQRNSNQPQHF
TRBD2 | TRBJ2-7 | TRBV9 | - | TGTGCCAGCAGCTCTCATGAAGCGGGGGCCTTGGGCTACGAGCAGTACTTC | CASSSHEAGALGYEQYF
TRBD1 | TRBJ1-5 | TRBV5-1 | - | TGCGCCAGCAGCCTAGGGACAGGCAATCAGCCCCAGCATTTT | CASSLGTGNQPQHF
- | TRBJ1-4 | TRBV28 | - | TGTGCCAGCAGTTTTTTTGGGCAGGCTAATGAAAAACTGTTTTTT | CASSFFGQANEKLFF
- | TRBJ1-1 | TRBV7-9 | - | TGTGCCAGCAGCCACGTGGAGGGCGTAGCTGAAGCTTTCTTT | CASSHVEGVAEAFF
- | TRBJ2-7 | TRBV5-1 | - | TGCGCCAGCAGCTTGACGTTGCAGGCATCCTACTACGAGCAGTACTTC | CASSLTLQASYYEQYF
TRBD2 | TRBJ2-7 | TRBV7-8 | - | TGTGCCAGCAGCTTACGGCCCCCCGGACTAGCGGGGGACGAGCAGTACTTC | CASSLRPPGLAGDEQYF
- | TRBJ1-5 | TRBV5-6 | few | TGTGCCAGCAGCTTGAGGCAGGGATTGGGTCAGCCCCAGCATTTT | CASSLRQGLGQPQHF
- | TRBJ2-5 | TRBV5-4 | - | TGTGCCAGCAGCTCGGAGGGGCGTCGGGAGACCCAGTACTTC | CASSSEGRRETQYF
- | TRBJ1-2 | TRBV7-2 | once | TGTGCCAGCAGCTTAGGTCTCTCGGGGGGCGAGGGCTACACCTTC | CASSLGLSGGEGYTF
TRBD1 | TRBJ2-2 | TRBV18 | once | TGTGCCAGCTCACCGGGACAGGTTAACACCGGGGAGCTGTTTTTT | CASSPGQVNTGELFF
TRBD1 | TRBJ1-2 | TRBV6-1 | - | TGTGCCAGCAGTGCTGACAGGGCAGGGGGCTACACCTTC | CASSADRAGGYTF
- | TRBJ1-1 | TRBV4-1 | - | TGCGCCAGCAGCCAAGTGTTTGCGGGACCGCCCGAAGCTTTCTTT | CASSQVFAGPPEAFF
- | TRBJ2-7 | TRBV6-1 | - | TGTGCCAGCAGTGTAACACAGCTCTACGAGCAGTACTTC | CASSVTQLYEQYF
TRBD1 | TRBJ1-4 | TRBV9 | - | TGTGCCAGCAGCGCCAACCCGGACAGGGGTGCTTCTGTTTTT | CASSANPDRGASVF
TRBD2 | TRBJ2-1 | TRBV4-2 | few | TGTGCCAGCAGCCAAGATTCCAGCGGGAGGACGCCCTACAATGAGCAGTTCTTC | CASSQDSSGRTPYNEQFF
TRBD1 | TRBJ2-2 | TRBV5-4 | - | TGTGCCAGCAGCTTGCCAGGGGGCGCGTCCGGGGAGCTGTTTTTT | CASSLPGGASGELFF
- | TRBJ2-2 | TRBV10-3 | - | TGTGCCATCAGACAGGACACCGGGGAGCTGTTTTTT | CAIRQDTGELFF
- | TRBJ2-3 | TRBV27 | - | TGTGCCAGCAGTTTAATAGGGGCGGGCACAGATACGCAGTATTTT | CASSLIGAGTDTQYF
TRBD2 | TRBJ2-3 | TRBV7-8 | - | TGTGCCAGCAGCTTCCGGACTAGTACAGATACGCAGTATTTT | CASSFRTSTDTQYF
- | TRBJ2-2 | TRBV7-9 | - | TGTGCCAGCAGCCCTCAGTTCGGGGAACCCCTGTCCGGGGAGCTGTTTTTT | CASSPQFGEPLSGELFF
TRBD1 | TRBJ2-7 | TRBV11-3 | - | TGTGCCAGCAGCATTCAGACAGGGGGCGGCTACGAGCAGTACTTC | CASSIQTGGGYEQYF
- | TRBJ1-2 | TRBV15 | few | TGTGCCACCAGCAGAGATAGAGGGCTGAACTATGGCTACACCTTC | CATSRDRGLNYGYTF
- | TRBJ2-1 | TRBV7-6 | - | TGTGCCAGCAGCTCCAGTCCGGGCAATGAGCAGTTCTTC | CASSSSPGNEQFF
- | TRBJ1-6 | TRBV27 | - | TGTGCCAGCAGTGAGGGTTATAATTCACCCCTCCACTTT | CASSEGYNSPLHF
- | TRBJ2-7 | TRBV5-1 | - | TGCGCCAGCAGCTTGAGCGCAGGGGCATCCTACGAGCAGTACTTC | CASSLSAGASYEQYF
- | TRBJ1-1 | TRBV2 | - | TGTGCCAGCGGTCGGGAGCGGAGGACTGAAGCTTTCTTT | CASGRERRTEAFF
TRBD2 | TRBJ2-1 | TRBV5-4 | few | TGTGCCAGCAGCTTGGAACTAGCGGGAGTAGGGGAGCAGTTCTTC | CASSLELAGVGEQFF
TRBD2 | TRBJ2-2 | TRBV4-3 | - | TGCGCCAGCAGCGGAAATCGGGGGGGCCGGATCACCGGGGAGCTGTTTTTT | CASSGNRGGRITGELFF
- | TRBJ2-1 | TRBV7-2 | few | TGTGCCAGCAGCTTATCCCCTAGCACTAGCTCCTACAATGAGCAGTTCTTC | CASSLSPSTSSYNEQFF
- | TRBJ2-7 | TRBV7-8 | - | TGTGCCAGCAGCTTAAGTCGAGGTTACGAGCAGTACTTC | CASSLSRGYEQYF
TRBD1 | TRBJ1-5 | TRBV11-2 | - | TGTGCCAGCAGCTGGGGACAGGGTCCGGATCAGCCCCAGCATTTT | CASSWGQGPDQPQHF
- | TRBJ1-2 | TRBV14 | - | TGTGCCAGCAGCCAAACACAGGTCTCCGATGGCTACACCTTC | CASSQTQVSDGYTF
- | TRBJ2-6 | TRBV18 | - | TGTGCCAGCTCACCCTCGACAGGTTCAGCTGGGGCCAACGTCCTGACTTTC | CASSPSTGSAGANVLTF
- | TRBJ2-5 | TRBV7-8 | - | TGTGCCAGCAGCTCTTTAAGGGGCAGACAAGAGACCCAGTACTTC | CASSSLRGRQETQYF
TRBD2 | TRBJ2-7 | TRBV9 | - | TGTGCCAGCAGCGCAAACCGGGACTACGCAAACGAGCAGTACTTC | CASSANRDYANEQYF
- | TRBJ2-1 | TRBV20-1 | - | TGCAGTGCGAACCTACAGGGTTCAGAGTTCTTC | CSANLQGSEFF
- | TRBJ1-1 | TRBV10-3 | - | TGTGCCACCAGGGGCATGAAAACGGAAGCTTTCTTT | CATRGMKTEAFF
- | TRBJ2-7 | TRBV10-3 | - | TGTGCCATCAGTGCGTCCACAGGGCTTGACTACGAGCAGTACTTC | CAISASTGLDYEQYF
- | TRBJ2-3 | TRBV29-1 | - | TGCAGCGTTCAGGTTGGCACAGATACGCAGTATTTT | CSVQVGTDTQYF
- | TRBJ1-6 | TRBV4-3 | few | TGCGCCAGCAGCCAAGATCAAGGGGGGGTTGGGTCACCCCTCCACTTT | CASSQDQGGVGSPLHF
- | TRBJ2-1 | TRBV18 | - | TGTGCCAGCTCTGCCGGGACAAACAATGAGCAGTTCTTC | CASSAGTNNEQFF
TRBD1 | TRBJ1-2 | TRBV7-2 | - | TGTGCCAGCAGCCTCTCTAGGGGGCTCGGCTATGGCTACACCTTC | CASSLSRGLGYGYTF
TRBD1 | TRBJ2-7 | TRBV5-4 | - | TGTGCCAGCAGCCCTGCCGGGACAGGGTCCTACGAGCAGTACTTC | CASSPAGTGSYEQYF
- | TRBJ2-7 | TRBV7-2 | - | TGTGCCAGCAGCTTAGTTCAGGCGGGCTACGAGCAGTACTTC | CASSLVQAGYEQYF
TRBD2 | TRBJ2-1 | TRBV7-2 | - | TGTGCCAGCCTTAGCGGGGGGGCCTACAATGAGCAGTTCTTC | CASLSGGAYNEQFF
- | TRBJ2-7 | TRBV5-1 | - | TGCGCCAGCAGCCTGGAGCAGGGGTCGGAGCAGTACTTC | CASSLEQGSEQYF
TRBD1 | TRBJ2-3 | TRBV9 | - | TGTGCCAGCAGCGGGATGGACAGGGGGCTCTATACAGATACGCAGTATTTT | CASSGMDRGLYTDTQYF
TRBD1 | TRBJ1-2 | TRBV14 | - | TGTGCCAGCAGCCAAGGGACAGGGTATCCTCTCTCTGGCTACACCTTC | CASSQGTGYPLSGYTF
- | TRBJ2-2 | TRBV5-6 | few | TGTGCCAGCAACGCGATGACGGGCACCGGGGAGCTGTTTTTT | CASNAMTGTGELFF